This TCR beta chain was sequenced during a study of CD8 T cells in ankylosing spondylitis. MiXCR was run by TCRdb on the 5' RACE reads, yielding one entry per CDR3 protein. The table includes under 850,000 distinct CDR3 sequences, about 20% detected once. Overall study results and limits: Disease-linked clones had a CD8+ phenotype and relatively low frequency in peripheral blood. Previous work reported some of these motif variants in the synovial fluid and blood of reactive arthritis. Disease-linked clones reportedly showed significant enrichment in matched ankylosing spondylitis synovial fluid. Made up of under ten highly homologous variants, a TCR beta motif appeared characteristic of ankylosing spondylitis blood.

As concerns this clonotype: The target antigen is unknown.

The CDR3 is 12 residues long. The V end lost 5 bases, the J end lost 7 bases, and 9 bases lay between the germline ends. Germline loops: CDR1 SGHDN, CDR2 FVKESK. The origin of this receptor is a male donor with ankylosing spondylitis. Specimen: blood, either unsorted or a sorted T cell fraction (not recorded which). The chain has TRBV14 and TRBJ2-1; D not resolved. For the CDR3, the DNA is TGTGCCAGCAGCTATGCCTTTAATGAGCAGTTCTTC. This gives the protein CASSYAFNEQFF.